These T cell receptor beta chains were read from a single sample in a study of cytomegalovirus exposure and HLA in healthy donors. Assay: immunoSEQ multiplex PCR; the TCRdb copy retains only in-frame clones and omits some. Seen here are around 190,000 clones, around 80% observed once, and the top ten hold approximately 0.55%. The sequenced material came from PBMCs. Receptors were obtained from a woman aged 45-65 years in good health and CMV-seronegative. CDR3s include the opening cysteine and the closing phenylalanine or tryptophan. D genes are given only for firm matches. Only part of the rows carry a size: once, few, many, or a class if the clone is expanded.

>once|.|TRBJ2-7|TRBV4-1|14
CASSTDRSGEGQYF
TGCGCCAGCAGCACCGACAGGTCCGGCGAAGGGCAGTACTTC
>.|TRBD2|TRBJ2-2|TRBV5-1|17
CASSQTSGGSYTGELFF
TGCGCCAGCAGCCAGACTAGCGGGGGGTCATACACCGGGGAGCTGTTTTTT
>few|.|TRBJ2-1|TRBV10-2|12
CASSAPRGEQFF
TGCGCCAGCAGTGCCCCTCGAGGTGAGCAGTTCTTC
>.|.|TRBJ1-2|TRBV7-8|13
CASSEQPGYGYTF
TGTGCCAGCAGCGAGCAACCAGGGTATGGCTACACCTTC
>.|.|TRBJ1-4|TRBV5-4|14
CASSFGVTNEKLFF
TGTGCCAGCAGCTTCGGGGTAACTAATGAAAAACTGTTTTTT
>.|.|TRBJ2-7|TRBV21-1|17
CASSKVGTDQPTYEQYF
TGTGCCAGCAGCAAAGTCGGGACAGACCAACCGACCTACGAGCAGTACTTC
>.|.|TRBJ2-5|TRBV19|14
CASSLRSFGETQYF
TGTGCCAGTAGCCTGAGGTCCTTCGGGGAGACCCAGTACTTC
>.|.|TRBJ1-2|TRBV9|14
CASSVARVSYGYTF
TGTGCCAGCAGCGTAGCGCGGGTTTCCTATGGCTACACCTTC
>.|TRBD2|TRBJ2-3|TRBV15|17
CATSRVDSGRWQHTQYF
TGTGCCACCAGCAGAGTGGATAGCGGGAGGTGGCAACATACGCAGTATTTT
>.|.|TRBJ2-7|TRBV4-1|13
CASSQGTSYEQYF
TGCGCCAGCAGCCAGGGGACTTCCTACGAGCAGTACTTC
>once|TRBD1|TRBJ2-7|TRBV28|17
CASRTGGFLTSSYEQYF
TGTGCCAGCAGGACAGGGGGCTTCCTAACTAGCTCCTACGAGCAGTACTTC
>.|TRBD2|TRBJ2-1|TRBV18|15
CASSIGTSVRHEQFF
TGTGCCAGCTCAATTGGGACTAGCGTACGACATGAGCAGTTCTTC
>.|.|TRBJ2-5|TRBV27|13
CASRETMDNTQYF
TGTGCCAGCAGGGAAACTATGGATAACACCCAGTACTTC
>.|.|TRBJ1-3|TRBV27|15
CASSTGIPSGNTIYF
TGTGCCAGCAGCACAGGGATCCCCTCTGGAAACACCATATATTTT
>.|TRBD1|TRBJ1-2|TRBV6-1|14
CASMPAGGNYGYTF
TGTGCCAGCATGCCGGCAGGGGGGAACTATGGCTACACCTTC
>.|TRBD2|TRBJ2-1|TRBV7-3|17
CASSLNVAGGNYNEQFF
TGTGCCAGCAGCTTAAATGTAGCGGGGGGAAACTACAATGAGCAGTTCTTC
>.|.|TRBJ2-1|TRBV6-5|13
CASTPGSYNEQFF
TGTGCCAGCACCCCAGGCTCCTACAATGAGCAGTTCTTC
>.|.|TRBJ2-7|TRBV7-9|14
CASSLDYYSYEQYF
TGTGCCAGCAGCTTAGATTATTACTCCTACGAGCAGTACTTC
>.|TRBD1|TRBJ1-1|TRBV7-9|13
CASSTGQHTEAFF
TGTGCCAGCAGCACGGGACAGCACACTGAAGCTTTCTTT
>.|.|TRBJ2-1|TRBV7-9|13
CASSSITYNEQFF
TGTGCCAGCAGCTCTATCACCTACAATGAGCAGTTCTTC
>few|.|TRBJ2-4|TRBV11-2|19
CASRGLSFGTYRAKNIQYF
TGTGCCAGCAGGGGGCTGTCTTTTGGGACATATCGAGCCAAAAACATTCAGTACTTC
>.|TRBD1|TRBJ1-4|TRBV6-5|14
CASRRTGTPEKLFF
TGTGCCAGCAGGAGGACAGGAACCCCTGAAAAACTGTTTTTT
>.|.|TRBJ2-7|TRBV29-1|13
CSVVGRWDYEQYF
TGCAGCGTTGTGGGGAGGTGGGACTACGAGCAGTACTTC
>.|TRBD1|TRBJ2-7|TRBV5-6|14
CASSPPGQTYEQYF
TGTGCCAGCAGCCCTCCGGGACAGACCTACGAGCAGTACTTC
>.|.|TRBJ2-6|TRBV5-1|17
CASSLEVAGTGANGLTF
TGCGCCAGCAGCTTGGAGGTCGCCGGGACTGGGGCCAACGGCCTGACTTTC
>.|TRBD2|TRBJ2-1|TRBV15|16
CATSRDPAGVKGEQFF
TGTGCCACCAGCAGAGATCCTGCGGGAGTAAAGGGTGAGCAGTTCTTC
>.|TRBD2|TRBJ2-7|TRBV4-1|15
CASSQDQRGTYEQYF
TGCGCCAGCAGCCAAGATCAGCGGGGGACCTACGAGCAGTACTTC
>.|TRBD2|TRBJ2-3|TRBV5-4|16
CASSHRGGEGPDTQYF
TGTGCCAGCAGCCACCGGGGGGGAGAGGGCCCAGATACGCAGTATTTT
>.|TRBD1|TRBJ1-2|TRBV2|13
CASRPGQGDGYTF
TGTGCCAGCAGGCCCGGACAGGGCGATGGCTACACCTTC
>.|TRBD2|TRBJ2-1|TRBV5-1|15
CASSLGAGGLDEQFF
TGCGCCAGCAGCTTGGGGGCGGGGGGGCTGGATGAGCAGTTCTTC
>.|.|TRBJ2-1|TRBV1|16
CTSSLGTSGPYNEQFF
TGCACCAGCAGCCTCGGGACTAGCGGGCCCTACAATGAGCAGTTCTTC
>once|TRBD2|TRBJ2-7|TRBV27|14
CASSAGTRGYEQYF
TGTGCCAGCAGTGCCGGGACTAGAGGCTACGAGCAGTACTTC
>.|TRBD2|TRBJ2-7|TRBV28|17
CASTLPLRGGLYYEQYF
TGTGCCAGCACCTTGCCCCTGCGGGGGGGCCTATACTACGAGCAGTACTTC
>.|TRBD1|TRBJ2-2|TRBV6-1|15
CASKRTGLNTGELFF
TGTGCCAGCAAAAGGACAGGACTTAACACCGGGGAGCTGTTTTTT
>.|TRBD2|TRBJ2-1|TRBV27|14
CASGTSGGANEQFF
TGTGCCAGCGGGACTAGCGGGGGGGCTAATGAGCAGTTCTTC
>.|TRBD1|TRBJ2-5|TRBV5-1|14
CASSSGQVQETQYF
TGCGCCAGCAGCTCTGGACAGGTCCAAGAGACCCAGTACTTC
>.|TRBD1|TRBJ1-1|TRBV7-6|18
CASSSRPGQGRMNTEAFF
TGTGCCAGCAGCTCACGGCCGGGACAGGGGAGAATGAACACTGAAGCTTTCTTT
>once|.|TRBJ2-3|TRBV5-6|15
CASSLRLGNTDTQYF
TGTGCCAGCAGCTTGAGACTCGGAAACACAGATACGCAGTATTTT
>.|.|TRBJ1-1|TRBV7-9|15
CSSSLLAGVNTEAFF
TGTTCCAGCAGCTTACTTGCAGGCGTGAACACTGAAGCTTTCTTT
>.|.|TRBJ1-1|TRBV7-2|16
CASSPGMGAGQSPAFF
TGTGCCAGCAGCCCGGGAATGGGTGCAGGCCAATCTCCGGCTTTCTTT
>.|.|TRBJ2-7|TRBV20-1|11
CSAQDTYEQYF
TGCAGTGCCCAGGACACTTACGAGCAGTACTTC
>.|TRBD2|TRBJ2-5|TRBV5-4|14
CASSLAGAQETQYF
TGTGCCAGCAGCTTAGCGGGGGCACAAGAGACCCAGTACTTC
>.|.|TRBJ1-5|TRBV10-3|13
CAISASGDQPQHF
TGTGCCATCAGTGCCTCAGGGGATCAGCCCCAGCATTTT
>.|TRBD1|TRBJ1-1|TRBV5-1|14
CASSPDRVGTEAFF
TGCGCCAGCAGTCCGGACAGGGTAGGCACTGAAGCTTTCTTT
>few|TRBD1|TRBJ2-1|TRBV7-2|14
CASSLSQGVNEQFF
TGTGCCAGCAGCTTATCCCAGGGGGTCAATGAGCAGTTCTTC
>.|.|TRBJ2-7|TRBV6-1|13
CASTEVRTYEQYF
TGTGCCAGCACCGAGGTGAGAACCTACGAGCAGTACTTC
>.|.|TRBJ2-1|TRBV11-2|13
CASSGAGWDEQFF
TGTGCCAGCAGTGGGGCGGGATGGGATGAGCAGTTCTTC
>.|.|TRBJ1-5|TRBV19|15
CASSVIGGSNQSQHF
TGTGCCAGTAGTGTAATAGGAGGGAGCAATCAGTCCCAGCATTTT
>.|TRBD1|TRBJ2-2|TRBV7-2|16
CASSSRTGTNTGELFF
TGTGCCAGCAGCTCCAGGACAGGCACCAACACCGGGGAGCTGTTTTTT
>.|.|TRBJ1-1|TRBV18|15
CASSPGGVANTEAFF
TGTGCCAGCTCACCAGGCGGGGTGGCGAACACTGAAGCTTTCTTT
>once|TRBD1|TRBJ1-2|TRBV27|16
CASSLFSGTGPYGYTF
TGTGCCAGCAGTCTGTTCTCCGGGACAGGACCCTATGGCTACACCTTC
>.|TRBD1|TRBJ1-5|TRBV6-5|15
CASSPQGASNQPQHF
TGTGCCAGCAGTCCCCAGGGGGCTAGCAATCAGCCCCAGCATTTT
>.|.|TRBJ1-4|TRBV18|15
CASSPFSGVEEKLFF
TGTGCCAGCTCACCTTTCTCAGGGGTGGAGGAAAAACTGTTTTTT